The present TCR beta chain was sequenced within a study of T-cell memory formation after mild COVID-19. Across the study: Clusters of TCRs were largely donor specific.

This CDR3 is built from 14 residues. Trimming left V 1 base short and J 5 bases short, with 14 bases between. Germline V gives CDR1 GTSNPN, CDR2 SVGIG (reference sequence). This clonotype was detected a few times. It was 5'RACE with constant-segment primers that produced the TCR alpha and TCR beta cDNA libraries, which carried sample barcodes and UMIs. TCRdb re-derived calls from the 5' RACE reads in MiXCR, one entry per CDR3 protein. The table includes hundreds of thousands of distinct CDR3 sequences, 15% to 20% detected once. The TCR originated in an adult woman who had mild COVID-19 (a few samples of this study predate the infection). Cell type and time point are not known. The chain has TRBV30 and TRBJ2-5; D is perhaps TRBD2 (6 bases). Sequencing was carried out using PBMCs or a T cell subset sorted from them (not recorded which). In nucleotides, the CDR3 is TGTGCCTGGAGTGAGGAAGGACGGGGGGAGACCCAGTACTTC. This translates into CAWSEEGRGETQYF.